This T cell receptor (beta chain) was profiled in a study of T cells in Graves' hyperthyroidism and ophthalmopathy. Findings and caveats of the study: Among thyroid clonotypes expanded above 0.001, most also appeared in blood.

Germline V gives CDR1 DFQATT, CDR2 SNEGSKA (reference sequence). The V gene end was trimmed by 3 bases and the J gene end by 5 bases; junction bases not matched to a gene: 6. This CDR3 contains 13 residues. Template material for amplifying TCR beta CDR3 regions consisted of RNA transcripts. When the TCR CDR3 underwent first-round RT-PCR, the HTBI primer set was used. TCRdb ran MiXCR on the multiplex PCR reads and lists one entry per CDR3 protein. The data hold around 520,000 distinct CDR3 sequences, with around 15% observed a single time. This clonotype appeared many times. Its antigen remains unidentified. Patients aged 18 to 65 had newly diagnosed hyperthyroidism of under 2 months' duration.

V is TRBV20-1 and J is TRBJ2-7; 8 nucleotides agree with TRBD1. Sequencing was carried out using blood. This sequence was found in a middle-aged woman with Graves' hyperthyroidism. The CDR3 protein is CSARGQVPNEQYF. In nucleotides, the CDR3 is TGCAGTGCTAGGGGACAGGTCCCTAACGAGCAGTACTTC.